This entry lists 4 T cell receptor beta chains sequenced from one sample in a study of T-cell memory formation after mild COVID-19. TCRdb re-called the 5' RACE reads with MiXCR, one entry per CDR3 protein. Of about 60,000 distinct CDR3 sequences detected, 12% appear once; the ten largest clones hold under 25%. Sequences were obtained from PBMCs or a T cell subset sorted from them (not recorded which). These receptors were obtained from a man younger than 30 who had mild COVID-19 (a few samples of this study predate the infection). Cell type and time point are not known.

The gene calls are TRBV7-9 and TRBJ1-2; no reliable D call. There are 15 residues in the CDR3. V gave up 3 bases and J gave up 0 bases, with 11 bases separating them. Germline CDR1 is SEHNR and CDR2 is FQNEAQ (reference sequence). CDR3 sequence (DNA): TGTGCCAGCAGCTTCAGCATGGCGCCTAACTATGGCTACACCTTC. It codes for CASSFSMAPNYGYTF.

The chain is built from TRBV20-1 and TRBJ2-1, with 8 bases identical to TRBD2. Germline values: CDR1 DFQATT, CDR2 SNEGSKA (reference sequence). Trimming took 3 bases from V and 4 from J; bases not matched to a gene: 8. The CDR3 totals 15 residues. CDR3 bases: TGCAGTGCTAGGCCCCCGGGGGGGAATTACAATGAGCAGTTCTTC. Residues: CSARPPGGNYNEQFF.

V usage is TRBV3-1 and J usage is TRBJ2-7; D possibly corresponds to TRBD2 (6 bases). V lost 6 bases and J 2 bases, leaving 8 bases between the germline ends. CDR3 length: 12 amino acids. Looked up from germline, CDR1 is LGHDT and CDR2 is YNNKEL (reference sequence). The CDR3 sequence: CASSWTTYEQYF. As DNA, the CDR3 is TGTGCCAGCAGTTGGACTACCTACGAGCAGTACTTC.

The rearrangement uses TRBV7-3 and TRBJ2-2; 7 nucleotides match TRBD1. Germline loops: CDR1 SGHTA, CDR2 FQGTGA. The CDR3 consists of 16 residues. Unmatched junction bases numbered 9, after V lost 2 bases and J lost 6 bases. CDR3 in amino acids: CASSLGFTGVPGELFF. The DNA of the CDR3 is TGTGCCAGCAGCTTAGGTTTCACAGGGGTTCCCGGGGAGCTGTTTTTT.